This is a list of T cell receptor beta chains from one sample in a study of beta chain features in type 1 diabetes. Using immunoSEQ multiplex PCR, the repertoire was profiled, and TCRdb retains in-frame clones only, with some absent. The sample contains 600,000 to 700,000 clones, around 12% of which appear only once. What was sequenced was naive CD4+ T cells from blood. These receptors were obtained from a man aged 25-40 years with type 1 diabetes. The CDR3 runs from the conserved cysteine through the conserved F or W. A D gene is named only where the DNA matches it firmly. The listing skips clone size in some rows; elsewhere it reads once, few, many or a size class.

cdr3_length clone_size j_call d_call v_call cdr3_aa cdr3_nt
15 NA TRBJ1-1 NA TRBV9 CASSASTGMNTEAFF TGTGCCAGCAGCGCCTCAACAGGGATGAACACTGAAGCTTTCTTT
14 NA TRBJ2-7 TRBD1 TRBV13 CASSFRTGPHEQYF TGTGCCAGCAGCTTCCGGACAGGGCCGCACGAGCAGTACTTC
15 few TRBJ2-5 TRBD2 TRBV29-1 CSAGPLAGGQETQYF TGCAGCGCCGGGCCCCTTGCGGGGGGGCAAGAGACCCAGTACTTC
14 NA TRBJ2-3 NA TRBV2 CASSVREITDTQYF TGTGCCAGCAGTGTAAGAGAGATTACAGATACGCAGTATTTT
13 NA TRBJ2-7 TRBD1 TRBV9 CASSGTGLGEQYF TGTGCCAGCAGCGGGACAGGGCTTGGAGAGCAGTACTTC
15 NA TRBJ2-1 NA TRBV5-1 CASSLAQSSYNEQFF TGCGCCAGCAGCTTGGCTCAGAGCTCCTACAATGAGCAGTTCTTC
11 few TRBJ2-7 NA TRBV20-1 CSARGQIEQYF TGCAGTGCTAGAGGACAGATCGAGCAGTACTTC
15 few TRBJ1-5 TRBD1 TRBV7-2 CASSPGQGHNQPQHF TGTGCCAGCAGCCCCGGACAGGGGCACAATCAGCCCCAGCATTTT
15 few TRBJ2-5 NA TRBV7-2 CASSLAFPFGGTQYF TGTGCCAGCAGCTTAGCGTTTCCTTTTGGGGGGACCCAGTACTTC
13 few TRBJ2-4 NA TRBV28 CASSGHGSTIQYF TGTGCCAGCAGTGGGCACGGCAGCACGATTCAGTACTTC